Here is one T cell receptor beta chain with its context. With UMIs, 5'RACE template switching was used to make TCR beta cDNA. Following a re-call of the 5' RACE reads, TCRdb has one entry per CDR3 protein and lacks DNA. This repertoire includes about half a million distinct CDR3 sequences. This sample is drawn from a study of T cells expressing NK-cell markers. At the level of the study: All TCR beta repertoires analysed originated from sorted CD3+CD56+NKG2C+, CD3+CD56+NKG2C- and CD3+CD56-NKG2C+ T cells. Seven donors tested HCMV-seropositive and one tested seronegative among the eight sequenced.

This CDR3 is 15 amino acids long. Germline V gene data show CDR1 as MNHEY and CDR2 as SVGEGT. This chain connects TRBV6-2 or TRBV6-3 to TRBJ1-5. The clonotype comes from a woman aged 50 to 60 in good health. The sequencing input was blood T cells: a sorted CD56 or NKG2C T cell subset, CD4+ or CD8+ T cells, or bulk PBMC T cells (not recorded which). The CDR3: CASKWGIGSNQPQHF.